The 24 T cell receptor beta chains below come from one sample, sequenced in a study of PD-1 blockade in classical Hodgkin lymphoma. Time point given: cycle 4 day 1 (C4D1), after around six weeks of nivolumab. Each and every patient relapsed after autologous stem cell transplantation, and patients got differing brentuximab vedotin exposure. Here immunoSEQ multiplex PCR was the method, and the copy in TCRdb shows in-frame clones only, minus some. Of tens of thousands of clones listed, approximately 90% are singletons. Source: peripheral blood mononuclear cells (PBMCs), taken before the fourth cycle of nivolumab. These receptors all come from a human donor with classical Hodgkin lymphoma.

The chain links TRBV11-2 to TRBJ1-6; D might be TRBD1 (6 bases). CDR1 SGHAT and CDR2 FQNNGV come from the germline V gene. Trimming cost V 6 bases and J 10 bases, with 22 bases left between them. The CDR3 has 16 amino acids. In DNA, the CDR3 is TGTGCCAGCAGATACCTCCGTGGGGGGGGGCGGTCACCCCTCCACTTT. Amino acids: CASRYLRGGGRSPLHF. Supplemented by reference TRBV11-2 and TRBJ1-6, the full variable domain reads EAGVAQSPRYKIIEKRQSVAFWCNPISGHATLYWYQQILGQGPKLLIQFQNNGVVDDSQLPKDRFSAERLKGVDSTLKIQPAKLEDSAVYLCASRYLRGGGRSPLHFGNGTRLTVT.

The sample holds one count of this clone. CDR3 loop: CASSSLDTTRHYGYTF. Written as DNA, the CDR3 is TGTGCCAGCAGCTCTTTAGACACCACCCGACACTATGGCTACACCTTC. The V call is TRBV7-9, the J call TRBJ1-2; D call uncertain. Germline V gene lookup returns CDR1 SEHNR and CDR2 FQNEAQ (reference sequence). V lost 4 bases and J lost 3, with 18 bases in between. There are 16 residues in the CDR3.

There are a few counts of this clone. The V and J genes are TRBV6-1 and TRBJ2-5; D possibly corresponds to TRBD2 (6 bases). The germline V gene encodes CDR1 MNHNS and CDR2 SASEGT. Trimming cost V 4 bases and J 4 bases, with 13 bases left between them. There are 14 residues in the CDR3. The CDR3: CASSAPEGGETQYF. The DNA of the CDR3 is TGTGCCAGCAGTGCCCCGGAGGGCGGAGAGACCCAGTACTTC.

This chain connects TRBV18 to TRBJ2-5; D uncertain. Germline CDR1 reads KGHSH; CDR2 reads LQKENI. V lost 0 bases and J lost 3, with 8 bases in between. The CDR3 loop spans 14 amino acids. The CDR3 is CASSPPVEKETQYF. The CDR3 nucleotides are TGTGCCAGCTCACCACCGGTTGAGAAAGAGACCCAGTACTTC.

V is TRBV7-9 and J is TRBJ2-5; D call uncertain. CDR1 is SEHNR, CDR2 FQNEAQ, per germline (reference sequence). The CDR3 covers 14 residues. V lost 6 bases to trimming and J lost 5 bases, with 16 bases between them. As DNA, the CDR3 is TGTGCCAGCAGTGCCGGGCCCCTGGGGGAGACCCAGTACTTC. This codes for CASSAGPLGETQYF.

The V and J genes are TRBV10-3 and TRBJ2-5, with 12 nucleotides matching TRBD2. The CDR3 is 16 residues long. V trimming: 0 bases; J trimming: 2 bases; junction bases outside the gene matches: 1. The germline gives CDR1 ENHRY, CDR2 SYGVKD. The CDR3 DNA sequence: TGTGCCATCAGTGAGTCGACTAGCGGGGGACAAGAGACCCAGTACTTC. Its translation: CAISESTSGGQETQYF.

The genes are TRBV6-1 and TRBJ1-1; a possible D gene is TRBD1 (6 bases). The CDR3 totals 13 residues. Per the germline V gene, CDR1 is MNHNS and CDR2 is SASEGT. With 8 bases removed from V and 0 bases from J, the gap between germline ends came to 10 bases. This CDR3 reads CASAGTLNTEAFF. The CDR3 DNA reads as TGTGCCAGCGCCGGGACACTGAACACTGAAGCTTTCTTT.

V usage is TRBV7-6 and J usage is TRBJ1-5; a possible D gene is TRBD1 (5 bases). CDR3 length: 14 amino acids. The germline V gene encodes CDR1 SGHVS and CDR2 FNYEAQ. Trimming cost V 3 bases and J 3 bases, with 9 bases left between them. CDR3 DNA sequence: TGTGCCAGCAGCTTGACAGTTAACAATCAGCCCCAGCATTTT. It is translated as CASSLTVNNQPQHF.

CDR3 DNA: TGTGCCAGTAGTGGCTCGGGACAGGGAATAGATACGCAGTATTTT. This gives the protein CASSGSGQGIDTQYF. This chain joins TRBV19 and TRBJ2-3, with TRBD1 matching 9 bases. The J segment lost 5 bases and the V segment lost 5 bases, leaving 8 bases of the junction unmatched. This CDR3 has 15 residues. The germline V gene has CDR1 LNHDA and CDR2 SQIVND (reference sequence).

This chain connects TRBV7-2 to TRBJ2-3, with 7 bases identical to TRBD2. V shed 8 bases and J 4 bases; nucleotides not matched to a gene: 6. Germline CDR1 reads SGHTA; CDR2 reads FQGNSA. This CDR3 has 13 residues. The DNA for the CDR3 is TGTGCCAGCCGCACTAGCGTCGCAGATACGCAGTATTTT. This sequence encodes CASRTSVADTQYF.

The rearrangement uses TRBV7-3 and TRBJ2-7; 9 bases are a match to TRBD1. Per the germline V gene, CDR1 is SGHTA and CDR2 is FQGTGA. Trimming removed 1 base from V and 3 bases from J; junction bases left unmatched: 7. The CDR3 extends over 16 amino acids. CDR3 loop: CASSLKGGTGIYEQYF. The CDR3 DNA sequence: TGTGCCAGCAGCTTAAAGGGAGGGACAGGGATCTACGAGCAGTACTTC.

The CDR3 nucleotides read TGTGCCAGCAGCTTGGAATCGGGGCGGGGCCTCGGGGACATTCAGTACTTC. It is translated as CASSLESGRGLGDIQYF. This rearrangement joins TRBV7-3 to TRBJ2-4; possible D gene TRBD2, 6 bases. The CDR3 loop spans 17 amino acids. Germline CDR1 and CDR2: SGHTA and FQGTGA. V shed 3 bases and J shed 8 bases, with 23 bases lying between them.

The chain uses TRBV29-1 and TRBJ2-7, with TRBD1 matching 8 bases. This CDR3 is built from 14 residues. CDR1 is SQVTM and CDR2 is ANQGSEA in the germline V gene. With V trimmed by 4 bases and J by 0 bases, 5 bases remained unmatched. CDR3 amino acids: CSVVLDRDSYEQYF. The CDR3 DNA is TGCAGCGTTGTACTGGACAGGGACTCCTACGAGCAGTACTTC.

This CDR3 is CASSLPGREAFF. The CDR3 region has the DNA TGTGCCAGCAGCTTGCCCGGGCGGGAAGCTTTCTTT. The chain employs TRBV11-3 and TRBJ1-1, with unresolved D. Germline V gives CDR1 SGHNT, CDR2 YENEEA. Trimming cost V 3 bases and J 8 bases, with 10 bases left between them. There are 12 residues in the CDR3.

This chain joins TRBV15 and TRBJ2-3; D gene ambiguous. Germline V lookup: CDR1 LNHNV, CDR2 YYDKDF (reference sequence). The ends were cut back, 0 bases at V and 4 bases at J, with 17 bases in the middle. This CDR3 spans 17 amino acids. The CDR3 is CATSRDKAAGWADTQYF. CDR3 in DNA: TGTGCCACCAGCAGAGATAAGGCAGCCGGGTGGGCAGATACGCAGTATTTT.

The chain employs TRBV5-1 and TRBJ2-5, with 12 positions matching TRBD1. J gave up 6 bases and V 8 bases, and 14 bases lay outside the gene matches. The CDR3 spans 16 residues. Germline CDR1 reads SGHRS; CDR2 reads YFSETQ. DNA of the CDR3: TGCGCCAGTTACCGGGCCGGGACAGGGGGCAGTCAGACCCAGTACTTC. This translates into CASYRAGTGGSQTQYF.

V and J are TRBV19 and TRBJ2-3, with D perhaps matching TRBD2 (6 bases). V was trimmed by 3 bases and J by 10 bases, leaving 8 bases between them. The V gene's germline CDR1 is LNHDA and CDR2 SQIVND (reference sequence). The CDR3 runs 11 residues. The CDR3 DNA reads as TGTGCCAGTAGTATGGGAGGTCCGCAGTATTTT. Protein: CASSMGGPQYF.

The V call is TRBV7-6, the J call TRBJ2-2; 8 bases align to TRBD2. This CDR3 has 15 amino acids. With V trimmed by 5 bases and J by 2 bases, 4 bases remained unmatched. CDR1 and CDR2 (germline): SGHVS, FNYEAQ. The CDR3 nucleotides are TGTGCCAGCAGCCCCGGGACTAGAAACACCGGGGAGCTGTTTTTT. Protein sequence: CASSPGTRNTGELFF.

The chain combines TRBV11-2 with TRBJ1-5; maybe TRBD1 (6 bases). This CDR3 contains 14 residues. In germline, CDR1 is SGHAT, CDR2 FQNNGV. Trimming shortened V by 5 bases and J by 6 bases, and 14 bases separated the two germline ends. This CDR3 is CASSPPGAGQPQHF. CDR3 sequence (DNA): TGTGCCAGCAGCCCCCCGGGGGCAGGTCAGCCCCAGCATTTT.

In DNA form, the CDR3 reads TGTGCCTGGAGTCCCGGGGTGCTCTCTGGAAACACCATATATTTT. Protein sequence: CAWSPGVLSGNTIYF. The chain couples TRBV30 to TRBJ1-3, with no clear D. The CDR3 runs 15 residues. Germline values: CDR1 GTSNPN, CDR2 SVGIG (reference sequence). V gave up 2 bases and J gave up 0 bases, with 11 bases separating them. The whole variable domain, filled in from reference TRBV30 and TRBJ1-3, reads SQTIHQWPATLVQPVGSPLSLECTVEGTSNPNLYWYRQAAGRGLQLLFYSVGIGQISSEVPQNLSASRPQDRQFILSSKKLLLSDSGFYLCAWSPGVLSGNTIYFGEGSWLTVV.

The rearrangement joins TRBV9 to TRBJ2-2, with D perhaps TRBD2 (6 bases). The CDR3 covers 17 residues. The V end lost 3 bases, the J end lost 4 bases, and 19 bases lay between the germline ends. CDR1 is SGDLS, CDR2 YYNGEE, per germline. This chain's CDR3 is CASSAYREIAPTGELFF. The CDR3 DNA reads as TGTGCCAGCAGCGCCTACCGGGAGATAGCTCCCACCGGGGAGCTGTTTTTT. Based on the CDR3 plus reference TRBV9 and TRBJ2-2, the full variable domain is DSGVTQTPKHLITATGQRVTLRCSPRSGDLSVYWYQQSLDQGLQFLIQYYNGEERAKGNILERFSAQQFPDLHSELNLSSLELGDSALYFCASSAYREIAPTGELFFGEGSRLTVL.

The CDR3, as DNA: TGTGCTAGTGGCGGGGGATACCTCGAGCAGTACTTC. Protein: CASGGGYLEQYF. The genes are TRBV12-5 and TRBJ2-7, with D tentatively TRBD2 (6 bases). Trimming shortened V by 6 bases and J by 6 bases, and 12 bases separated the two germline ends. The CDR3 has 12 residues. Germline lookup yields CDR1 LGHNT and CDR2 FRNRAP. Drawing the rest from reference TRBV12-5 and TRBJ2-7, the complete variable domain is DARVTQTPRHKVTEMGQEVTMRCQPILGHNTVFWYRQTMMQGLELLAYFRNRAPLDDSGMPKDRFSAEMPDATLATLKIQPSEPRDSAVYFCASGGGYLEQYFGPGTRLTVT.

The count of this clone is one. The chain combines TRBV21-1 with TRBJ2-1. TRBV21-1 is a recognized pseudogene. The CDR3 is 13 amino acids. The CDR3: CASSSRARNEQFF. The CDR3, as DNA: TGTGCCAGCAGCAGCCGGGCCCGCAATGAGCAGTTCTTC.

The CDR3 sequence is CASSLDGREAFF. CDR3 in DNA: TGTGCCAGCAGCTTAGACGGCCGTGAAGCTTTCTTT. This chain links TRBV7-9 with TRBJ1-1; unclear D gene. Trimming cost V 1 base and J 7 bases, with 7 bases left between them. The germline V gene has CDR1 SEHNR and CDR2 FQNEAQ (reference sequence). CDR3 size: 12 residues.